This T cell receptor (beta chain) was obtained from a study of CD8 T cells in Susac syndrome. Points from the study as a whole: By the study's own acknowledgment, its TCR sequencing and HLA analysis included relatively few individuals.

The CDR3 is made up of 12 amino acids. With 5 bases removed from V and 7 bases from J, the gap between germline ends came to 12 bases. Worth noting for this clonotype: What it binds is not known.

Roughly 0.45 to 1 ug RNA was reverse transcribed with random hexamers. TCRdb re-called the immunoSEQ multiplex PCR reads with MiXCR, one entry per CDR3 protein. Of around 150,000 distinct CDR3 sequences listed, more than 90% are singletons. From blood CD8+ and CD4+ T cells, TCR beta sequences were generated. Healthy donors, matched for age and sex, constituted the control group. The TCR comes from a human donor in good health. The sample was CD4+ T cells from PBMCs. The gene calls are TRBV12-3 or TRBV12-4 and TRBJ2-7; TRBD1 is a possible D gene (7 bases). In DNA form, the CDR3 reads TGTGCCAGCAGTGCACAGGGGAGGGAGCAGTACTTC. Translating it yields CASSAQGREQYF.